This T cell receptor (beta chain) was observed in a study of response to subunit inactivated influenza vaccine. Study-wide results and caveats: The authors suggested that few new T cells are recruited per seasonal influenza vaccination.

TCRdb independently ran MiXCR on the RT-PCR reads; one entry per CDR3 protein. Of over 750,000 distinct CDR3 sequences in the sample, 21% were seen once. As regards this clonotype: Its antigen is unidentified.

The CDR3 sequence is 15 residues long. Germline loops: CDR1 SNHLY, CDR2 FYNNEI. V dropped 7 bases and J dropped 2; count of bases not matched to a gene: 9. The origin of this receptor is a man in his fifties or sixties who received an inactivated influenza vaccine. The V call is TRBV2, the J call TRBJ2-7; 9 bases map to TRBD2. This material consisted of PBMCs from blood, taken roughly 5 days after vaccination. The CDR3 here is CASKPGLALTYEQYF. CDR3 bases: TGTGCCAGCAAACCCGGACTAGCGCTGACCTACGAGCAGTACTTC.